This T cell receptor beta chain is from a study of blood T cell repertoires in COVID-19. Libraries were prepared by immunoSEQ multiplex PCR; TCRdb keeps only in-frame clonotypes and omits some of them. This sample yields under 200,000 clones, of which approximately 80% are seen a single time; more than 1.5% belongs to the top ten. Trimming at V came to 4 bases and at J to 3 bases, leaving 3 bases not matched to a gene. The CDR3 runs 13 residues. Germline values: CDR1 LNHDA, CDR2 SQIVND (reference sequence). This clone was detected once. Sequencing used peripheral blood. V is TRBV19 and J is TRBJ2-7; 7 positions agree with TRBD1. The clonotype originates from a human donor in a cohort sampled during active COVID-19. The CDR3 region has the DNA TGTGCCAGTAGTACCGGGACAGACTACGAGCAGTACTTC. Translating it yields CASSTGTDYEQYF.